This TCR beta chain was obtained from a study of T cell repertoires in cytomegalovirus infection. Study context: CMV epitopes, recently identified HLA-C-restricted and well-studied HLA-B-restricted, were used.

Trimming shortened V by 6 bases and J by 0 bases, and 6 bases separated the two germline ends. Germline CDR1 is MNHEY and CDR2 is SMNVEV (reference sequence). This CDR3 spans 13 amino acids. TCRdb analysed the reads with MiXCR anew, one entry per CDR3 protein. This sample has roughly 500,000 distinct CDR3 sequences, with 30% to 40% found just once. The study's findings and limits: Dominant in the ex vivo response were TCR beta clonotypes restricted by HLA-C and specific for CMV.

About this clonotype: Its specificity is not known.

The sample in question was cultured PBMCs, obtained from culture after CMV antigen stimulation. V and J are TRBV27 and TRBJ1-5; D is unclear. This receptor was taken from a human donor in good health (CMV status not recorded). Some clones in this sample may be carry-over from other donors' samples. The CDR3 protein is CASSPISNQPQHF. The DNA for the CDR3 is TGTGCCAGCAGCCCGATTAGCAATCAGCCCCAGCATTTT.